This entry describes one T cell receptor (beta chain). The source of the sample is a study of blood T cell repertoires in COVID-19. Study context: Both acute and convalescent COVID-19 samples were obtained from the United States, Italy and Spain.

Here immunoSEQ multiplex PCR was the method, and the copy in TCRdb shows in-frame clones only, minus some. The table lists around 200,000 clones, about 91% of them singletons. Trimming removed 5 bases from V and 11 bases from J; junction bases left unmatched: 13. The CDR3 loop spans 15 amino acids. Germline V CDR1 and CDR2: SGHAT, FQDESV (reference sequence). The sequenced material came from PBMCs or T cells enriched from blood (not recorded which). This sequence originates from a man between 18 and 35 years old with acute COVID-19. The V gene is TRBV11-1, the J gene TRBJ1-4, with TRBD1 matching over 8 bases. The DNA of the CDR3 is TGTGCCAGCAGCCTTCGACAGGGGAGCAACGTGAAACTGTTTTTT. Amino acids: CASSLRQGSNVKLFF.